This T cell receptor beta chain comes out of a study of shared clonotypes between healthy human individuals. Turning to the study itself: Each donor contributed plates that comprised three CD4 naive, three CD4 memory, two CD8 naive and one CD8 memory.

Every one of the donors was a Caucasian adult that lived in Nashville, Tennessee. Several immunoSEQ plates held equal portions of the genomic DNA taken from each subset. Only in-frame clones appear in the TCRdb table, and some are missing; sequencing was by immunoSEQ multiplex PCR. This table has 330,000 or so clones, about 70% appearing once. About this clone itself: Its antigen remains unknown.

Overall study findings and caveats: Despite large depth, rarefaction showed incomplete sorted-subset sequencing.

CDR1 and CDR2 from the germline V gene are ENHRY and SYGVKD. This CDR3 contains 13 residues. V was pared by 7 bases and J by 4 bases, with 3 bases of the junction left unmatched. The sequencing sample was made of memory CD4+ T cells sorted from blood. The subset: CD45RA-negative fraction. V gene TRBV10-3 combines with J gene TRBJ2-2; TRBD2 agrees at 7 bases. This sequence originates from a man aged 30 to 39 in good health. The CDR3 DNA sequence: TGTGCCATCAAGGCTAGCGGCACCGGGGAGCTGTTTTTT. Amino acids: CAIKASGTGELFF.